The T cell receptor (beta chain) under discussion was sequenced for a study of early T cells in non-severe SARS-CoV-2 infection. Overall study context: Sequencing of unsorted whole blood was done on bulk RNA, leaving chains unpaired.

Regarding the study as a whole: VDJdb matching skewed toward anti-spike CD8 responses, missing private and CD4 specificities.

This clonotype was detected only a few times. The target antigen is unknown. Individual cDNA molecules received unique molecular identifiers. In TCRdb, the 5' RACE reads were re-called with MiXCR into one record per CDR3 protein. Altogether some 57,000 distinct CDR3 sequences are present, about a tenth being singletons, with the ten largest covering less than 25%. This CDR3 is built from 15 residues. Trimming at V came to 4 bases and at J to 3 bases, leaving 5 bases not matched to a gene. Germline CDR1 is SGHNT and CDR2 is YYREEE (reference sequence). The sequence derives from an adult who was a healthcare worker with PCR-confirmed SARS-CoV-2 infection or an uninfected control (not recorded which). The sample comprised whole blood. The chain joins TRBV5-4 to TRBJ1-5; 9 bases agree with TRBD1. In DNA, the CDR3 is TGTGCCAGCAGCCCCGGGACAGGGTTCAATCAGCCCCAGCATTTT. It encodes CASSPGTGFNQPQHF.